The source of this TCR beta chain is a study of T cell changes during pregnancy in multiple sclerosis. Method: immunoSEQ multiplex PCR; TCRdb's copy keeps in-frame clones and lacks some. This sample has 38,000 or so clones, with roughly 93% found just once. The sequencing used CD4+ T cells from peripheral blood mononuclear cells, collected in the first trimester of pregnancy. The source of this sequence is a female donor with multiple sclerosis, enrolled in a pregnancy study.

The CDR3 spells CASSPRTLASGNTIYF. CDR3 sequence (DNA): TGTGCCAGCAGCCCTAGGACACTCGCCTCTGGAAACACCATATATTTT. The J gene is TRBJ1-3, the V gene TRBV9; the D gene is possibly TRBD1 (5 bases). Trimming took off 4 bases at V and 0 bases at J, with 14 bases between the two ends. The CDR3 is 16 residues long. Germline CDR1 reads SGDLS; CDR2 reads YYNGEE.